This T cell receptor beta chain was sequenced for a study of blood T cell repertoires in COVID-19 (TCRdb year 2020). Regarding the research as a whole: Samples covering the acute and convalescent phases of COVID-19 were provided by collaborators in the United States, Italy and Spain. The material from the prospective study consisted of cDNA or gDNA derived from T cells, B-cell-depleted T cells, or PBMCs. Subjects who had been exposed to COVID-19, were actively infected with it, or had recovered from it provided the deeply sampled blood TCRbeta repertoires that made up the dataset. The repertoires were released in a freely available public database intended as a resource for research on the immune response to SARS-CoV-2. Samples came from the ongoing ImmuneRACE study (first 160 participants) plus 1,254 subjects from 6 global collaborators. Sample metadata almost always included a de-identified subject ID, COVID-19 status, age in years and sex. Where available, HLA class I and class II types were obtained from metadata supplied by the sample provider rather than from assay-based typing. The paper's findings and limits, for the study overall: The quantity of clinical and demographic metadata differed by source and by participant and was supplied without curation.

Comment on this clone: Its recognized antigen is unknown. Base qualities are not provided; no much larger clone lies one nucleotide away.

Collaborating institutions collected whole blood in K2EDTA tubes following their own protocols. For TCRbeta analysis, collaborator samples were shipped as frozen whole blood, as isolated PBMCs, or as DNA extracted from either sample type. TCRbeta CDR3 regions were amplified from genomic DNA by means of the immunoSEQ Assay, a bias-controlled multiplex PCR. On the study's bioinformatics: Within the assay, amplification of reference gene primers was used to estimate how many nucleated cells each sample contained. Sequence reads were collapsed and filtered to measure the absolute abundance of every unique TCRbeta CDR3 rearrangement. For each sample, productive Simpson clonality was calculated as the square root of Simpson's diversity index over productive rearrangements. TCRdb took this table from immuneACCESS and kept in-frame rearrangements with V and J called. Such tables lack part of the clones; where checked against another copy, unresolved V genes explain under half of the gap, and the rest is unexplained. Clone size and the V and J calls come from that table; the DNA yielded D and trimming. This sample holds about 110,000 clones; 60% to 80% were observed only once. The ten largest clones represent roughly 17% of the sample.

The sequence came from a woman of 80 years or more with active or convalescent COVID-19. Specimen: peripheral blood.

The CDR3 reads CASSLNMGLTDEKLFF. The nucleotides read TGCGCCAGCAGCTTGAATATGGGGCTGACGGATGAAAAACTGTTTTTT. Here the chain combines TRBV5-1 and TRBJ1-4; the D segment could be TRBD1, given 5 matching bases. V gives up 1 base and J gives up 6 bases, and the segment between their germline ends measures 16 bases. The CDR3 measures 16 amino acids from cysteine to phenylalanine. Of the read, only the CDR3 DNA is kept; its 48 bases are in frame from base 1. Via the germline V gene, CDR1 is SGHRS and CDR2 YFSETQ.